This T cell receptor (beta chain) emerged from a study of blood T cell repertoires in COVID-19 (dated by TCRdb to the early 2020s). Regarding the complete study: Collaborator samples came from the United States, Italy and Spain and covered acute and convalescent phases of COVID-19. The prospective study material was composed of cDNA or gDNA derived from T cells, B-cell-depleted T cells, or PBMCs. Deeply sampled blood TCRbeta repertoires from subjects exposed to, actively infected with, or recovered from COVID-19 were included in the dataset. The repertoires were released in a freely available public database meant as a resource for research on the immune response to SARS-CoV-2. The samples were drawn from the first 160 participants of the ongoing ImmuneRACE study and from 950 to 1,500 subjects provided by 6 global collaborators. A de-identified subject ID, COVID-19 status, age in years and sex were almost always included in the sample metadata. Where HLA class I and class II types were available, the types were taken from metadata supplied by the sample provider, not from assay-based typing.

The immunoSEQ Assay, a bias-controlled multiplex PCR, was used to amplify TCRbeta CDR3 regions from genomic DNA. The paper's data handling went like this. Nucleated cell counts per sample were estimated from amplification of reference gene primers within the assay. To quantify the absolute abundance of each unique TCRbeta CDR3 rearrangement, sequence reads were collapsed and filtered. For each sample, productive Simpson clonality was calculated by taking the square root of Simpson's diversity index across productive rearrangements. This immuneACCESS table, as held by TCRdb, lists in-frame sequences with V and J called but not all clones. Of the missing ones, under half trace to an unresolved V gene in checked studies; the others have no known cause. D and trimming were read from the DNA, whereas the V and J calls and clone size are those reported in that table. The sample profile shows a few hundred thousand clones; approximately 83% of them were found once. The top ten hold about 2% of the sample.

As to this clone: The clone's antigen remains unknown. Base qualities are not at hand, and no much larger clone is one base apart.

Enrolling through a virtual design, the prospective study's participants ranged in age from roughly 18 to 95 years and lived across roughly 24 United States geographic areas. To assign participants to cohorts, the prospective study relied on clinical history that participants themselves reported in a screening survey and a study questionnaire. ImmuneRACE Cohort 3 recovered participants were defined by two consecutive negative NP/OP PCR tests, healthcare professional clearance, or symptom resolution. In the prospective study, whole blood, serum and a nasopharyngeal or oropharyngeal swab were collected from each participant by mobile phlebotomists. Over a roughly 2-month period, participants in the prospective study had the option of providing additional blood draws and questionnaires. Blood samples from the prospective study were shipped frozen or at room temperature prior to DNA extraction. Beyond this particular receptor, the publication reports: The amount of clinical and demographic metadata varied by source and participant and was provided uncurated.

From the cysteine through the phenylalanine, the CDR3 covers 15 amino acids. CDR3 DNA is the only sequence kept; it has 45 bases, read in frame from the first base. V is reduced by 7 bases and J by 8 bases, leaving a spacing of 20 bases between them. Reading the germline V gene (reference sequence) gives CDR1 LNHDA and CDR2 SQIVND. Input material: PBMCs or T cells enriched from blood (not recorded which). This clonotype was sampled from a man aged 30 to 45 who had recovered from COVID-19. This chain is built from TRBV19 and TRBJ1-4; the D gene is perhaps TRBD1, from 6 matching bases. CDR3 region: CASMGYRDNKEKLFF. The nucleotide sequence is given as TGTGCCAGTATGGGGTACCGGGACAATAAAGAAAAACTGTTTTTT.